Below are 15 T cell receptor beta chains sequenced from a single sample in a study of blood T cells in healthy people across ages. Primed by a sample-barcoded 5' primer and a J-beta primer mix, a second PCR proceeded for about 6 to 11 cycles. One entry per CDR3 protein, called by TCRdb with MiXCR from the 5' RACE reads. The sample shows 1.2 million to 1.5 million distinct CDR3 sequences, around 42% of them seen only once. Sequences were obtained from blood. These receptors were taken from a young woman in good health.

This chain connects TRBV6-1 to TRBJ1-2; no definite D call. The CDR3 loop spans 14 amino acids. Germline V CDR1 and CDR2: MNHNS, SASEGT. V lost 6 bases to trimming and J lost 2 bases, with 13 bases between them. CDR3 bases: TGTGCCAGCAGGTATACCGTCGGAAACTATGGCTACACCTTC. It codes for CASRYTVGNYGYTF.

This clonotype turned up a few times. A read error may produce the germline difference seen at one junction end. The chain links TRBV28 to TRBJ2-3, with D perhaps TRBD1 (5 bases). The CDR3 is 12 residues long. The germline gives CDR1 MDHEN, CDR2 SYDVKM. For the CDR3, the DNA is TGTGCCAGCAGTCTCAGGGTTGATATGCAGTATTTT. Encoded protein: CASSLRVDMQYF.

This clonotype was counted a few times. The chain joins TRBV20-1 to TRBJ1-2; D is possibly TRBD1 (6 bases). In germline, CDR1 is DFQATT, CDR2 SNEGSKA (reference sequence). The CDR3 is made up of 13 amino acids. Deletions cut 6 bases from V and 2 bases from J, with 13 bases between. The CDR3, as DNA: TGCAGTGCCGACCGACAGGAAAACTATGGCTACACCTTC. This translates into CSADRQENYGYTF.

There are a few counts of this clonotype. This chain links TRBV10-3 with TRBJ2-2; D is unclear. Germline V CDR1 and CDR2: ENHRY, SYGVKD. The CDR3 is 15 residues long. V gave up 3 bases and J gave up 0 bases, with 8 bases separating them. CDR3 sequence: CAISDPRTNTGELFF. Here the CDR3 DNA reads TGTGCCATCAGTGACCCACGAACGAACACCGGGGAGCTGTTTTTT.

Only a few counts were recorded for this clonotype. The V gene is TRBV4-1, the J gene TRBJ1-2, with 7 bases that match TRBD1. The germline gives CDR1 MGHRA, CDR2 YSYEKL. CDR3 length: 14 amino acids. V was pared by 1 base and J by 8 bases, with 7 bases of the junction left unmatched. This chain's CDR3 is CASSQGDRESGYTF. CDR3 coding DNA: TGCGCCAGCAGCCAAGGAGACAGGGAGAGCGGCTACACCTTC.

This clonotype has a handful of counts. This rearrangement joins TRBV4-1 to TRBJ2-1; possibly TRBD1 for D (6 bases). V shed 2 bases and J shed 0 bases, with 14 bases lying between them. The germline V gene has CDR1 MGHRA and CDR2 YSYEKL. This CDR3 region has 17 residues. CDR3 amino acids: CASSQPPGANSYNEQFF. Here the CDR3 DNA reads TGCGCCAGCAGCCAACCCCCAGGGGCCAACTCCTACAATGAGCAGTTCTTC.

The chain combines TRBV5-1 with TRBJ1-2; D remains unclear. Germline values: CDR1 SGHRS, CDR2 YFSETQ. Trimming removed 4 bases from V and 3 bases from J, with 10 bases in between. The CDR3 consists of 13 residues. The CDR3 sequence: CASSPGSDYGYTF. CDR3 nucleotides: TGCGCCAGCAGCCCCGGGTCTGACTATGGCTACACCTTC.

This clonotype is a singleton in its sample. Its ends do not fully match the called genes, so a read error is possible. The rearrangement links TRBV7-9 to TRBJ1-1; 7 nucleotides match TRBD1. This CDR3 has 17 amino acids. Germline loops: CDR1 SEHNR, CDR2 FQNEAQ (reference sequence). The CDR3 region has the DNA TGTGCCAGCAGCCCGAGGGGGGAGACAGGGATGAACACTGAAGTTTTCTTT. Its translation: CASSPRGETGMNTEVFF.

This clonotype has more than one count but fewer than ten. The chain carries TRBV29-1 and TRBJ2-7, with TRBD1 matching 10 bases. This CDR3 region has 14 residues. Germline CDR1 reads SQVTM; CDR2 reads ANQGSEA. V lost 3 bases and J lost 8; bases outside the gene matches: 10. The CDR3 loop reads CSVDPGQGHFQQYF. The DNA of the CDR3 is TGCAGCGTTGACCCGGGACAGGGGCATTTTCAGCAGTACTTC.

This chain joins TRBV27 and TRBJ1-1; possible D gene TRBD1, 5 bases. Germline V gene data show CDR1 as MNHEY and CDR2 as SMNVEV (reference sequence). Deletions cut 6 bases from V and 4 bases from J, with 18 bases between. The CDR3 contains 15 residues. CDR3: CASRPPGVFGTEAFF. CDR3 DNA: TGTGCCAGCAGACCACCGGGGGTTTTTGGCACTGAAGCTTTCTTT.

This sequence joins TRBV3-1 and TRBJ2-7, with D maybe TRBD2 (7 bases). Judging by the DNA end, TRBJ2-5 fits better; the J call may be wrong. The CDR3 runs 12 residues. Germline-derived CDR1 and CDR2 are LGHDT and YNNKEL (reference sequence). The CDR3 DNA follows: TGTGCCAGCAGAAAGGGGGGGGAGACCCAGTACTTC. It encodes CASRKGGETQYF.

This clonotype was seen just once. The rearrangement joins TRBV6-1 to TRBJ2-3; the D call may be TRBD1 or TRBD2 (6 bases each). The germline CDR1 and CDR2 sequences are MNHNS and SASEGT. The CDR3 loop spans 19 amino acids. Trimming shortened V by 5 bases and J by 4 bases, and 28 bases separated the two germline ends. The CDR3 reads CASSLLRAGEVKRSDTQYF. The CDR3 DNA is TGTGCCAGCAGTCTCCTGAGGGCAGGGGAGGTAAAACGGTCAGATACGCAGTATTTT.

V is TRBV12-3 or TRBV12-4 and J is TRBJ2-1; tentative D call: TRBD1 (6 bases). The CDR3 covers 18 residues. Trimming shortened V by 1 base and J by 2 bases, and 18 bases separated the two germline ends. CDR3 in amino acids: CASSLGQGLGTPYNEQFF. In DNA form, the CDR3 reads TGTGCCAGCAGTTTAGGGCAGGGGTTGGGGACCCCCTACAATGAGCAGTTCTTC.

CDR3 sequence: CASQPGNGAYEQYF. In DNA form, the CDR3 reads TGTGCCAGCCAACCCGGGAATGGGGCCTACGAGCAGTACTTC. The chain is built from TRBV2 and TRBJ2-7; a weak D match, TRBD2 (5 bases). The CDR3 is 14 residues long. V was clipped by 8 bases and J by 2 bases, with 16 bases between them. Germline CDR1 reads SNHLY; CDR2 reads FYNNEI.

This clonotype has only a few counts. The chain employs TRBV5-6 and TRBJ2-7; D perhaps matches TRBD2 (5 bases). The germline V gene has CDR1 SGHDT and CDR2 YYEEEE. Trimming shortened V by 1 base and J by 5 bases, and 10 bases separated the two germline ends. The CDR3 runs to 13 residues. In nucleotides, the CDR3 is TGTGCCAGCAGCTTGCAGGAGGTCAACGAGCAGTACTTC. It translates to CASSLQEVNEQYF.